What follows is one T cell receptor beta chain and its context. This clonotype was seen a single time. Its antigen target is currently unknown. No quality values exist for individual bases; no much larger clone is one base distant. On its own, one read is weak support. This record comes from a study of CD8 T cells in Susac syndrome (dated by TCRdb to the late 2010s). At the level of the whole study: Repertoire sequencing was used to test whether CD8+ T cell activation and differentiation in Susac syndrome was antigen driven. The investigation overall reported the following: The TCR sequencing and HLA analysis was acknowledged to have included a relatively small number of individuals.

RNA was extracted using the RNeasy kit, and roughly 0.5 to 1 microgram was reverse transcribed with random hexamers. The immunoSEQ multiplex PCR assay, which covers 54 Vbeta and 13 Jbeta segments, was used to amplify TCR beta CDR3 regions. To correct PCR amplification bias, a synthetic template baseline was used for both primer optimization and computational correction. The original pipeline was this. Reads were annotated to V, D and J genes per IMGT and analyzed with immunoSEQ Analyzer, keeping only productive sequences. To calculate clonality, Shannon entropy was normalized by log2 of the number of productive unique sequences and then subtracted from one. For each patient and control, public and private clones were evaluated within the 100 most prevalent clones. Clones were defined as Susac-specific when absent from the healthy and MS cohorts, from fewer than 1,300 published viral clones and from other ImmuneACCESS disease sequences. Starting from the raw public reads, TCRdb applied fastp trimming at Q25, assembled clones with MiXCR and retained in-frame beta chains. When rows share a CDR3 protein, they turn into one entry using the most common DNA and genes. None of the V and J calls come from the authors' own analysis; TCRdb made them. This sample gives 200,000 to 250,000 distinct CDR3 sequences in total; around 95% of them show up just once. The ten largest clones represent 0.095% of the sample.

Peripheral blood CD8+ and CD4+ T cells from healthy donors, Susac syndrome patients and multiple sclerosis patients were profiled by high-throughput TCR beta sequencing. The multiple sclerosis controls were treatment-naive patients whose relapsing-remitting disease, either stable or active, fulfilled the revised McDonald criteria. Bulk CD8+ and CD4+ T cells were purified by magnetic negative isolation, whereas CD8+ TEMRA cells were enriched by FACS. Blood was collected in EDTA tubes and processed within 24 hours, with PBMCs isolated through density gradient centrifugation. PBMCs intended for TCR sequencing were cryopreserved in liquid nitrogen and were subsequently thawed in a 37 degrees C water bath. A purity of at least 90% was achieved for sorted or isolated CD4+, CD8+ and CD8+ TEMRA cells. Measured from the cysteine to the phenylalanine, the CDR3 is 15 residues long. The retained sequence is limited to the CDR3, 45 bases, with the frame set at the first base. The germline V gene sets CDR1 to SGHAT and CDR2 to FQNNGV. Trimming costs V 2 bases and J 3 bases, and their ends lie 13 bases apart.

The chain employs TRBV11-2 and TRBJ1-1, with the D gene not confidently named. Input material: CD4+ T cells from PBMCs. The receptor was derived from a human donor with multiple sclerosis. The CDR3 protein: CASSLLVSFYTEAFF. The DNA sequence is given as TGTGCCAGCAGCTTATTAGTTAGTTTCTACACTGAAGCTTTCTTT.